The rows below give T cell receptor beta chains drawn from one sample of a study of Graves' ophthalmopathy and Graves' hyperthyroidism. TCRdb reanalysed the multiplex PCR reads using MiXCR and keeps one entry per CDR3 protein. The sample includes hundreds of thousands of distinct CDR3 sequences, 45% seen only once; the top ten take 40% to 55%. Sequencing input: peripheral blood. The receptors come from an adult man with Graves' ophthalmopathy. CDR3s include the opening cysteine and the closing phenylalanine or tryptophan. Fields, in order: clone size, V gene, J gene, CDR3 protein. Size tells how often a clone was seen (once, few, many) or the class of an expanded clone, and some rows leave it out.

-	TRBV20-1	TRBJ2-5	CSARPGGGLAGQETQYF
-	TRBV11-1	TRBJ2-2	CASSLVGSSGPGELFF
many	TRBV2	TRBJ2-7	CASRFIGQDSYEQYF
many	TRBV7-2	TRBJ1-2	CASTITGVHGYTF
few	TRBV29-1	TRBJ1-4	CSARVATNEKLFF
-	TRBV9	TRBJ2-2	CASSKGKGLADTGELFF
-	TRBV7-2	TRBJ2-2	CASSDVGSGAGELFF
-	TRBV10-2	TRBJ1-1	CASSFQGTNTEAFF
few	TRBV10-2	TRBJ2-7	CASSRPLQAEQYF
-	TRBV14	TRBJ2-7	CASSQDLGRGGEQYF
few	TRBV7-8	TRBJ2-5	CASSQVAAETQYF
-	TRBV13	TRBJ2-5	CASSRGQEQETQYF
-	TRBV7-9	TRBJ1-2	CASSPDAYTF
-	TRBV2	TRBJ1-2	CASSPTGRFRYGYTF
few	TRBV10-3	TRBJ2-5	CASSQGLAGETQYF
many	TRBV25-1	TRBJ1-1	CASSGQGRTEAFF
-	TRBV7-9	TRBJ2-5	CASRRTGGGWETQYF
many	TRBV7-2	TRBJ1-2	CASSLAANYGYTF
few	TRBV7-3	TRBJ2-2	CASSITGTSGRVNTGELFF
-	TRBV7-2	TRBJ1-2	CASSLTPGNYGYTF
-	TRBV9	TRBJ1-6	CANSVEVNSPLHF
-	TRBV30	TRBJ2-5	CAWSQWDRQETQYF
-	TRBV7-2	TRBJ2-7	CASSQPGQSYEQYF
few	TRBV2	TRBJ2-7	CASRQGNEQYF
few	TRBV7-2	TRBJ1-2	CASSPWTGGIYGYTF
-	TRBV10-3	TRBJ2-5	CASSEGWGAQETQYF
few	TRBV19	TRBJ2-7	CASSHYSGAYEQYF
-	TRBV14	TRBJ2-5	CASSQSRRGETQYF
few	TRBV24-1	TRBJ2-2	CATVASGNTGELFF
-	TRBV2	TRBJ1-1	CASSYPEDTEAFF
many	TRBV7-9	TRBJ1-6	CASSGGGNSPLHF
-	TRBV7-8	TRBJ1-1	CASSSTGGGGTEAFF
-	TRBV7-8	TRBJ2-2	CASSPSSGVNTGELFF
many	TRBV29-1	TRBJ1-2	CSVARDSPEYGYTF
-	TRBV5-1	TRBJ2-5	CASTRSGAWQETQYF
-	TRBV7-9	TRBJ2-7	CASSPGLAGKEQYF
-	TRBV7-6	TRBJ2-7	CASSLTGGDLYEQYF
few	TRBV5-8	TRBJ2-7	CASSLASSGIYEQYF
few	TRBV7-9	TRBJ2-2	CASSLGSNPGELFF
many	TRBV9	TRBJ2-6	CASSVEGSGANVLTF
-	TRBV12-3/TRBV12-4	TRBJ2-5	CASSLQWSANQETQYF
few	TRBV5-1	TRBJ1-5	CAREYSGTKPNSNQPQHF
few	TRBV20-1	TRBJ2-5	CSARERLGLGEYF
-	TRBV20-1	TRBJ2-7	CSARTSGGTYEQYF
few	TRBV11-2	TRBJ2-7	CASSLEVNFPYEQYF
-	TRBV15	TRBJ1-4	CATSRVRGLEEKLFF
-	TRBV20-1	TRBJ2-7	CSALSGITVGEQYF
-	TRBV4-1	TRBJ2-7	CASSQDPSGSEQYF
-	TRBV10-3	TRBJ2-1	CASSDSIGNEQFF
many	TRBV2	TRBJ2-5	CASSAQGWVQETQYF
few	TRBV12-3/TRBV12-4	TRBJ1-2	CASRSTGGDYGYTF